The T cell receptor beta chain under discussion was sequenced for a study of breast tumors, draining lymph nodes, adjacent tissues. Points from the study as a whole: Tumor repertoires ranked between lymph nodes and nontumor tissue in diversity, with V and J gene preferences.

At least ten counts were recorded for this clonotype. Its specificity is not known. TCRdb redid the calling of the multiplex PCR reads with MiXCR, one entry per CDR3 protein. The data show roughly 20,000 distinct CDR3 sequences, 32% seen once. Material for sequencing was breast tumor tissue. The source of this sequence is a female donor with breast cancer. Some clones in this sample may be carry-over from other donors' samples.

The CDR3, as DNA: TGCGCCAGCAGCACAGGGGTGGTGGCAGATACGCAGTATTTT. Its protein product is CASSTGVVADTQYF. The chain has TRBV4-1 and TRBJ2-3; TRBD1 matches at 7 bases. Germline assignment: CDR1 MGHRA and CDR2 YSYEKL. The CDR3 extends over 14 amino acids. V lost 5 bases and J lost 4; bases outside the gene matches: 6.